This TCR beta chain was captured by sequencing in a study of blood T cell repertoires in COVID-19. Per germline, CDR1 MNHEY and CDR2 SVGAGI. The CDR3 is 15 residues long. V lost 2 bases and J 0 bases, leaving 11 bases between the germline ends. Profiled with immunoSEQ multiplex PCR; TCRdb holds only in-frame clones, not every one. The sample shows more than 200,000 clones, 82% of them seen only once. Seattle's cohort entered during active infection and was followed longitudinally. This sequence originates from a woman aged 80 or over with COVID-19, enrolled during active disease. This chain joins TRBV6-5 and TRBJ2-7, with a possible D match to TRBD1 (6 bases). Sample: peripheral blood. The CDR3 protein is CASSYKGRGSYEQYF. Written as DNA, the CDR3 is TGTGCCAGCAGTTACAAGGGCAGGGGCTCCTACGAGCAGTACTTC.